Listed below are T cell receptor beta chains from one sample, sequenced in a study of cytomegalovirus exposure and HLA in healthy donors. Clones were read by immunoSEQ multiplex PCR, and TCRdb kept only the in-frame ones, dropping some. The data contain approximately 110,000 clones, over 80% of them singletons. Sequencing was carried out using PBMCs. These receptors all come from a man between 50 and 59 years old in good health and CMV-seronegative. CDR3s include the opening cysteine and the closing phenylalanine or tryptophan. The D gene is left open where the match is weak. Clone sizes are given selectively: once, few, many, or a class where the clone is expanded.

CDR3 protein: CASSAPPGTGELFF
CDR3 DNA: TGTGCCAGCAGCGCCCCCCCCGGCACCGGGGAGCTGTTTTTT
V gene: TRBV9
J gene: TRBJ2-2
clone size: NA
D gene: NA

CDR3 protein: CASGYTGGELFF
CDR3 DNA: TGTGCCAGCGGATATACAGGCGGGGAGCTGTTTTTT
V gene: TRBV27
J gene: TRBJ2-2
clone size: NA
D gene: NA

CDR3 protein: CASSIGPPGIGGNQPQHF
CDR3 DNA: TGTGCCAGTAGTATCGGGCCTCCAGGGATTGGTGGCAATCAGCCCCAGCATTTT
V gene: TRBV19
J gene: TRBJ1-5
clone size: NA
D gene: NA

CDR3 protein: CSVNSGRETQYF
CDR3 DNA: TGCAGCGTAAACAGCGGGCGGGAGACCCAGTACTTC
V gene: TRBV29-1
J gene: TRBJ2-5
clone size: once
D gene: NA

CDR3 protein: CSVEDLSGGYTGELFF
CDR3 DNA: TGCAGCGTTGAAGATCTAAGCGGAGGTTATACCGGGGAGCTGTTTTTT
V gene: TRBV29-1
J gene: TRBJ2-2
clone size: NA
D gene: NA

CDR3 protein: CASSIDSTDYEAFF
CDR3 DNA: TGTGCCAGTAGTATAGATTCAACAGATTATGAAGCTTTCTTT
V gene: TRBV19
J gene: TRBJ1-1
clone size: NA
D gene: NA

CDR3 protein: CASSLRTGDTEAFF
CDR3 DNA: TGTGCCAGCAGCTTGCGGACAGGGGACACTGAAGCTTTCTTT
V gene: TRBV7-3
J gene: TRBJ1-1
clone size: NA
D gene: TRBD1

CDR3 protein: CASSALQGQNAEAFF
CDR3 DNA: TGTGCCAGCTCAGCCCTACAGGGCCAGAACGCTGAAGCTTTCTTT
V gene: TRBV18
J gene: TRBJ1-1
clone size: NA
D gene: NA

CDR3 protein: CASSKEDGPRAVGNEKLFF
CDR3 DNA: TGTGCCAGCAGCAAAGAGGACGGGCCCAGGGCGGTAGGTAATGAAAAACTGTTTTTT
V gene: TRBV21-1
J gene: TRBJ1-4
clone size: once
D gene: NA

CDR3 protein: CASSLDDRGVKYF
CDR3 DNA: TGTGCCAGCAGCTTAGATGATCGGGGGGTAAAGTACTTC
V gene: TRBV11-3
J gene: TRBJ2-7
clone size: few
D gene: TRBD2

CDR3 protein: CSVSGGDSNQPQHF
CDR3 DNA: TGCAGCGTTTCTGGGGGGGACAGCAATCAGCCCCAGCATTTT
V gene: TRBV29-1
J gene: TRBJ1-5
clone size: NA
D gene: NA

CDR3 protein: CASSFRGAKAYEQYF
CDR3 DNA: TGTGCCAGCAGTTTTCGGGGGGCGAAGGCCTACGAGCAGTACTTC
V gene: TRBV28
J gene: TRBJ2-7
clone size: NA
D gene: NA

CDR3 protein: CASYRSLAAGQPQHF
CDR3 DNA: TGTGCCAGCTATCGCAGTTTAGCGGCGGGCCAGCCCCAGCATTTT
V gene: TRBV28
J gene: TRBJ1-5
clone size: NA
D gene: NA

CDR3 protein: CAISERPGQNTEAFF
CDR3 DNA: TGTGCCATCAGTGAACGGCCGGGACAGAACACTGAAGCTTTCTTT
V gene: TRBV10-3
J gene: TRBJ1-1
clone size: NA
D gene: NA

CDR3 protein: CAWSVRGTGNTIYF
CDR3 DNA: TGTGCCTGGAGTGTACGGGGGACTGGAAACACCATATATTTT
V gene: TRBV30
J gene: TRBJ1-3
clone size: NA
D gene: NA

CDR3 protein: CSVDGETGRNEQYF
CDR3 DNA: TGCAGCGTTGACGGGGAGACAGGGCGAAACGAGCAGTACTTC
V gene: TRBV29-1
J gene: TRBJ2-7
clone size: once
D gene: TRBD1